This T cell receptor beta chain was found in a study of T cells in Graves' hyperthyroidism and ophthalmopathy. Whole-study results and caveats: Blood also held most thyroid clonotypes expanded beyond 0.001.

RNA transcripts yielded amplified TCR beta CDR3 regions. HTBI primers were the set used in a first-round RT-PCR of the TCR CDR3. Each CDR3 protein is one row after TCRdb ran MiXCR on the multiplex PCR reads. This sample has fewer than 700,000 distinct CDR3 sequences, with 17% found just once. This clonotype was seen only a few times. Its antigen remains unidentified. Patients were excluded because of uncontrolled infection, other autoimmune disease, pregnancy or lactation. Sequenced: blood. The TCR was taken from a young woman with Graves' ophthalmopathy.

CDR3 protein: CASSVEDRAYYNEQFF. The DNA of the CDR3 is TGTGCCAGCAGCGTAGAGGACAGGGCCTACTACAATGAGCAGTTCTTC. The rearrangement links TRBV9 to TRBJ2-1, with 8 positions matching TRBD1. The CDR3 loop spans 16 amino acids. Trimming removed 0 bases from V and 3 bases from J; junction bases left unmatched: 5. Germline CDR1 SGDLS, CDR2 YYNGEE.